This T cell receptor beta chain was retrieved from a study of T cell responses to AZD1222 COVID-19 vaccine. Method: immunoSEQ multiplex PCR; TCRdb's copy keeps in-frame clones and lacks some. The sample records roughly 140,000 clones, roughly 92% being singletons. V was shortened by 2 bases and J by 0 bases, with 8 bases between the two germline ends. Germline CDR1 SGHRS, CDR2 YFSETQ. This CDR3 has 15 amino acids. Sequencing was performed on peripheral blood, taken on day 0 of AZD1222 vaccination. V is TRBV5-1 and J is TRBJ1-4; D ambiguous. The TCR comes from an adult in good health. The DNA of the CDR3 is TGCGCCAGCAGCTTAGTCCCGGCAACTAATGAAAAACTGTTTTTT. Translation: CASSLVPATNEKLFF.